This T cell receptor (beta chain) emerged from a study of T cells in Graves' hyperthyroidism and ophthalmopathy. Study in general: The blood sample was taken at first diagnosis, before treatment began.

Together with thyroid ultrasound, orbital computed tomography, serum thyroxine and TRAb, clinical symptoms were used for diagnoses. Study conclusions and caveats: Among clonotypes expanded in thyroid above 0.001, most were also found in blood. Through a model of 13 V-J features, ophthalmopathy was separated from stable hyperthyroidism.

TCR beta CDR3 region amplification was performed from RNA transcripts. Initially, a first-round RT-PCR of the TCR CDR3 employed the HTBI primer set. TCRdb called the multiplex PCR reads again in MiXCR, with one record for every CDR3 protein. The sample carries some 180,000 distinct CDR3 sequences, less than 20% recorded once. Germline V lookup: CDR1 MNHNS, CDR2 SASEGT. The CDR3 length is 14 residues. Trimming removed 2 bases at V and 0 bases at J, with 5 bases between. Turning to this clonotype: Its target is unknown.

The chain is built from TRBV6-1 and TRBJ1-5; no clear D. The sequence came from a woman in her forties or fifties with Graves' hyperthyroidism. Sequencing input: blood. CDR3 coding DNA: TGTGCCAGCAGTGAACAGCCTAGCAATCAGCCCCAGCATTTT. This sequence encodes CASSEQPSNQPQHF.